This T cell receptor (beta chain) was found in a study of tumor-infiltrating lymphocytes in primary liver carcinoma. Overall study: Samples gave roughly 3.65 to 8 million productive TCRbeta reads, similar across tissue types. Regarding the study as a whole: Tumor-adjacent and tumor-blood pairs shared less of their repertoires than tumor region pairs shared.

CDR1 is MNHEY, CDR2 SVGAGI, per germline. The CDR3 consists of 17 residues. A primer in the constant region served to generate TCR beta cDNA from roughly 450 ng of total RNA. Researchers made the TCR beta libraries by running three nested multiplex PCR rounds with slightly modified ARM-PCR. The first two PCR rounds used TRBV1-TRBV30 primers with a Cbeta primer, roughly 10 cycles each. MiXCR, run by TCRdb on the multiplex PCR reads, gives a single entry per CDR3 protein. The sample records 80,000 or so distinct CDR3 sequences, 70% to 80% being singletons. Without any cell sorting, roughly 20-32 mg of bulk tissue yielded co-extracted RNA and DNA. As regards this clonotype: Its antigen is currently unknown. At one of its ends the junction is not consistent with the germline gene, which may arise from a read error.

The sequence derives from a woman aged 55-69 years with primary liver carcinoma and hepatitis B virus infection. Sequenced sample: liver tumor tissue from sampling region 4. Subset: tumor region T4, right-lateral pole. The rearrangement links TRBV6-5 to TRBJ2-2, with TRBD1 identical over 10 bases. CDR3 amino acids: CVSSYPRQGANTGEPFF. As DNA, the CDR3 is TGTGTCAGCAGTTACCCGCGACAGGGGGCGAACACCGGGGAGCCGTTTTTT.